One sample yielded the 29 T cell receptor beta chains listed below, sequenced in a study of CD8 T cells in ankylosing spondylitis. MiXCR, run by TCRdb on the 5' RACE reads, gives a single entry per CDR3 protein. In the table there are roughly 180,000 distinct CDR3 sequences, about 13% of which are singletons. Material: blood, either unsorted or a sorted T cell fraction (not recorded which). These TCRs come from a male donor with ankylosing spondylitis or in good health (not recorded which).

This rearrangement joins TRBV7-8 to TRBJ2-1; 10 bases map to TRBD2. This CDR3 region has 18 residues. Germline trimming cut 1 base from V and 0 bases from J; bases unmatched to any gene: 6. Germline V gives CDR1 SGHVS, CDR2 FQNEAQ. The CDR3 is CASSLDWASGSSYNEQFF. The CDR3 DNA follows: TGTGCCAGCAGCTTAGATTGGGCTAGCGGGAGCTCCTACAATGAGCAGTTCTTC.

The CDR3 DNA sequence: TGTGCCAGCAGCAAAGCCTCCGGGACTAGCGGGAGGGCCGTGGGCTTCGAGCAGTACTTC. Translation: CASSKASGTSGRAVGFEQYF. The V call is TRBV21-1, the J call TRBJ2-7; the table names TRBD2, a call not compared with the DNA. TRBV21-1 is deemed a pseudogene. The CDR3 totals 20 residues.

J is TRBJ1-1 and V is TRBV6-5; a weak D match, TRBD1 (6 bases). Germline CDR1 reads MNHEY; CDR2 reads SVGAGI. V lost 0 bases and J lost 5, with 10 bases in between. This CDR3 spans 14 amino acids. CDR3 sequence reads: CASSYSRGGTEAFF. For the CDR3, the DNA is TGTGCCAGCAGTTACTCGAGGGGGGGTACTGAAGCTTTCTTT.

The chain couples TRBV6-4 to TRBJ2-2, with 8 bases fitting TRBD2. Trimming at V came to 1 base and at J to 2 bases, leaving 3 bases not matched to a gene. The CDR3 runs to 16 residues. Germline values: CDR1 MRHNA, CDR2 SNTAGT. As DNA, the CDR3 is TGTGCCAGCAGTGACTTGGCGGGAGGCAACACCGGGGAGCTGTTTTTT. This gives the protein CASSDLAGGNTGELFF.

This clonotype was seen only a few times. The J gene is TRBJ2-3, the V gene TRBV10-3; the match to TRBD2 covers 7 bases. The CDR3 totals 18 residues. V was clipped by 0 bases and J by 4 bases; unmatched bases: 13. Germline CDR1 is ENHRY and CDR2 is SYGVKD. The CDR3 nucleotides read TGTGCCATCAGTGAGTCTCGAGGGGCGGGGGTGCTTCCAGATACGCAGTATTTT. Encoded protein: CAISESRGAGVLPDTQYF.

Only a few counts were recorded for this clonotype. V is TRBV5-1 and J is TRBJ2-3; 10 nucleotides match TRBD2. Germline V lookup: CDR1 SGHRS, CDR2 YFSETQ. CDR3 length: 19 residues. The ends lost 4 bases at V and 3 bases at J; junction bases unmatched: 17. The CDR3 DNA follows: TGCGCCAGCAGCCCGTTGGTTGCCCAGCGGGAGGGCCGTACAGATACGCAGTATTTT. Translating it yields CASSPLVAQREGRTDTQYF.

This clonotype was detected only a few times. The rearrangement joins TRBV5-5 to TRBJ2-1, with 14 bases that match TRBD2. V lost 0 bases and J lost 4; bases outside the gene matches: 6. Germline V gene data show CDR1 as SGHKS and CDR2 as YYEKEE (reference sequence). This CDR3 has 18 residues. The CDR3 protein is CASSLDMTSGGVYNEQFF. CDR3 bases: TGTGCCAGCAGCTTGGATATGACTAGCGGGGGGGTATACAATGAGCAGTTCTTC.

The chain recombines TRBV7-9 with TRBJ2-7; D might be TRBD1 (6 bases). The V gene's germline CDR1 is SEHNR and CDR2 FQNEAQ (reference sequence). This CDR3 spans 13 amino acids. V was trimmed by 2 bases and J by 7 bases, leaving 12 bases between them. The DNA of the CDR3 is TGTGCCAGCAGCTTATGGCAGGGGTTTGAGCAGTACTTC. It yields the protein CASSLWQGFEQYF.

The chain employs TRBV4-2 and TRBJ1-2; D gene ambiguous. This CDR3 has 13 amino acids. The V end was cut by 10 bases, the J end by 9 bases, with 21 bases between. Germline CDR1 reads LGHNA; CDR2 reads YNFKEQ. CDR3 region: CAIGPGLLCCYTF. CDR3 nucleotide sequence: TGTGCCATCGGCCCCGGGCTCCTCTGCTGCTACACCTTC.

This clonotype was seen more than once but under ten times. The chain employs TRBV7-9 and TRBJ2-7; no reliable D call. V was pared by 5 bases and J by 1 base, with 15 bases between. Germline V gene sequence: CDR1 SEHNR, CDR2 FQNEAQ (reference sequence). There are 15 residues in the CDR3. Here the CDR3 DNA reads TGTGCCAGCAGCCCCCCGGGTAGCCGATCCTACGAGCAGTACTTC. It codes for CASSPPGSRSYEQYF.

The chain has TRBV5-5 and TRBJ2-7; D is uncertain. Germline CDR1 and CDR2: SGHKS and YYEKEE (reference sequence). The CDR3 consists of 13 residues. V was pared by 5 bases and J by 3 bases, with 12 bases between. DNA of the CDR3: TGTGCCAGCAGGCCCACTGAAGTCTACGAGCAGTACTTC. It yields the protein CASRPTEVYEQYF.

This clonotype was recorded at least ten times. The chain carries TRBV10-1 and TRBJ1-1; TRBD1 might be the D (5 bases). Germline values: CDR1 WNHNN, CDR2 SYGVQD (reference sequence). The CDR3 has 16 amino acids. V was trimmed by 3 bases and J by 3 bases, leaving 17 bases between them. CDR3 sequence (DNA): TGCGCCAGCAGTGATCAGTCCACCGGGACGGACACTGAAGCTTTCTTT. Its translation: CASSDQSTGTDTEAFF.

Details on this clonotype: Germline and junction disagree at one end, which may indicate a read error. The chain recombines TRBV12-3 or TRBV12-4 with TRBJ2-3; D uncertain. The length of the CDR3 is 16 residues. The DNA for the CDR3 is TGTGCAAGCAGTTTCAGCAGCACGACCCTAGTAGATACGCAGTATTTT. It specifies CASSFSSTTLVDTQYF.

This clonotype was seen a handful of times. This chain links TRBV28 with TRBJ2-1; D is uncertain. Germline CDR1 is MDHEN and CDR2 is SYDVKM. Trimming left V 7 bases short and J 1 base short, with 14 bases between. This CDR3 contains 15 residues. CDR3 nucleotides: TGTGCCAGCAAGAGAAGTCCTTCATCCTACAATGAGCAGTTCTTC. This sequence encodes CASKRSPSSYNEQFF.

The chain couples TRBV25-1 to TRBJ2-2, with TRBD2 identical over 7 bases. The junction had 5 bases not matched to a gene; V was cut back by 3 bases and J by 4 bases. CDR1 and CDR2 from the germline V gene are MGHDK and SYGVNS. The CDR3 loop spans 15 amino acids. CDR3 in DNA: TGTGCCAGCAGTGACCGGGACTACCCCACCGGGGAGCTGTTTTTT. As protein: CASSDRDYPTGELFF.

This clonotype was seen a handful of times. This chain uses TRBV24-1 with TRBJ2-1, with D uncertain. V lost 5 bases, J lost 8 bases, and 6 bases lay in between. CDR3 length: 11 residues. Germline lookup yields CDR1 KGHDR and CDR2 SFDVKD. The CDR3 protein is CATSVGYEQFF. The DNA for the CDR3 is TGTGCCACCAGTGTTGGGTATGAGCAGTTCTTC.

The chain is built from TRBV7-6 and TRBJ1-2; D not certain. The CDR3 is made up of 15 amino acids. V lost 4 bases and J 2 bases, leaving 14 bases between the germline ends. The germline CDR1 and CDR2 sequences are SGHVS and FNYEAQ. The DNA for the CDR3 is TGTGCCAGCAGCTCCGCCTTAGGAGGGAACTATGGCTACACCTTC. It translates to CASSSALGGNYGYTF.

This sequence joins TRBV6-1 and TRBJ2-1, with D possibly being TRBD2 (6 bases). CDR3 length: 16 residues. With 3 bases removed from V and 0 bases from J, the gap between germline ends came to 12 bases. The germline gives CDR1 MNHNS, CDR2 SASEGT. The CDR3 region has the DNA TGTGCCAGCAGTGATGGTAGCGGTTTCTCCTACAATGAGCAGTTCTTC. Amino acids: CASSDGSGFSYNEQFF.

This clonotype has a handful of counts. The CDR3 sequence is CASSPRAGRSNEQFF. The DNA of the CDR3 is TGTGCCAGCAGCCCCCGAGCGGGCCGGAGTAATGAGCAGTTCTTC. V gene TRBV7-9 combines with J gene TRBJ2-1, with D tentatively TRBD2 (6 bases). The CDR3 covers 15 residues. Germline lookup yields CDR1 SEHNR and CDR2 FQNEAQ (reference sequence). The ends were cut back, 5 bases at V and 7 bases at J, with 18 bases in the middle.

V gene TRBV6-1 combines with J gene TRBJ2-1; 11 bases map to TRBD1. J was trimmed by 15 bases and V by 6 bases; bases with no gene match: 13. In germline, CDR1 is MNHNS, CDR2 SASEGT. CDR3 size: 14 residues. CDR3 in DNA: TGTGCCAGCAGCCTAACCGGGACAGGGGGGTACGGGTTCTTC. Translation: CASSLTGTGGYGFF.

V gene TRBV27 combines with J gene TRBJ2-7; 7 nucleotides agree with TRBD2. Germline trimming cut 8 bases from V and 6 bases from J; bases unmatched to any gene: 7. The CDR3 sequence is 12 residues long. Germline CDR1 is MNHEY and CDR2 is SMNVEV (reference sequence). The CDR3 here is CASSFGGGEQYF. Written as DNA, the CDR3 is TGTGCCAGCTCGTTCGGCGGGGGCGAGCAGTACTTC.

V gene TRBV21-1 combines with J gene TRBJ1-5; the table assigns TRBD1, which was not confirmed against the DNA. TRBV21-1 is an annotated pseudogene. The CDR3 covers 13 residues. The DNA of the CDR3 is TGTGCCAGCAGCGCTCAGGGAAATCAGCCCCAGCATTTT. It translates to CASSAQGNQPQHF.

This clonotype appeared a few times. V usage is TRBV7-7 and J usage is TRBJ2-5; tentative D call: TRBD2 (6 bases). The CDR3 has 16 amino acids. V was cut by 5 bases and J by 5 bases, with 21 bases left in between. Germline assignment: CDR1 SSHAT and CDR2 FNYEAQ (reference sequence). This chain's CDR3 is CASSPRGLFVRETQYF. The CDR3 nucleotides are TGTGCCAGCAGCCCGCGGGGTCTTTTCGTAAGGGAGACCCAGTACTTC.

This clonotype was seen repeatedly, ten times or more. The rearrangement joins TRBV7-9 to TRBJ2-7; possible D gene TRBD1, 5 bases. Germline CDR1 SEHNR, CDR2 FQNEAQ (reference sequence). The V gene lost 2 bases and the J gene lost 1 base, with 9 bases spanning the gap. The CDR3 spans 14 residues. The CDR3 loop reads CASSLSDSSYEQYF. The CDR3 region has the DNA TGTGCCAGCAGCTTATCCGACAGTTCCTACGAGCAGTACTTC.

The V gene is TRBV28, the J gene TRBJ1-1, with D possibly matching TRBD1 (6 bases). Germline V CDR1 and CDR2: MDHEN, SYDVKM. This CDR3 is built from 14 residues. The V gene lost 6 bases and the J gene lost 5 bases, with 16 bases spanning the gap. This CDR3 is CASSFRQAGTEAFF. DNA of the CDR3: TGTGCCAGCAGCTTTAGACAGGCTGGAACTGAAGCTTTCTTT.

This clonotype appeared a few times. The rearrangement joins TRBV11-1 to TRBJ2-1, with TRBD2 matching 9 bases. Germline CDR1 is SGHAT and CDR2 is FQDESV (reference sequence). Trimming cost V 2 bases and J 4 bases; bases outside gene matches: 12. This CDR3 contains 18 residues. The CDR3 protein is CASSLPPGLAMYYNEQFF. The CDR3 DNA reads TGTGCCAGCAGCTTACCCCCGGGACTAGCAATGTATTACAATGAGCAGTTCTTC.

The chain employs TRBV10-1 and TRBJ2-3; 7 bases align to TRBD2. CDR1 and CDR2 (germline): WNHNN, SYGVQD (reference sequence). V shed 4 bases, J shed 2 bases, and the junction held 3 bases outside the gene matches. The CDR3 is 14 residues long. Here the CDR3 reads CASSVSGVTDTQYF. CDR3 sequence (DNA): TGCGCCAGCAGTGTAAGCGGGGTCACAGATACGCAGTATTTT.

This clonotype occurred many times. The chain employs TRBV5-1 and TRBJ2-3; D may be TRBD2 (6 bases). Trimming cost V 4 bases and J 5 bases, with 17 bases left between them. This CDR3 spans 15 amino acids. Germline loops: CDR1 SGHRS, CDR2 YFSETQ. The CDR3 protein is CASSPASGEVDTQYF. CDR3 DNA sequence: TGCGCCAGCAGCCCTGCCTCGGGGGAGGTAGATACGCAGTATTTT.

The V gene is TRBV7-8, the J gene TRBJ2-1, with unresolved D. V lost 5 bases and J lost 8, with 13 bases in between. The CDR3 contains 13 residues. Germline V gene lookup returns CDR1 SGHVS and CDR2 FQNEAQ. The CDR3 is CASSPRVRHEQFF. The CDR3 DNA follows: TGTGCCAGCAGCCCCCGTGTGAGACATGAGCAGTTCTTC.